A single sample gave rise to the 31 T cell receptor beta chains below, sequenced in a study of tumor-infiltrating lymphocytes in primary liver carcinoma. It was from roughly 20-30 mg of unsorted bulk tissue that RNA and DNA were co-extracted. Making TCR beta cDNA involved approximately 0.5 ug total RNA and a constant-region primer. Libraries of TCR beta came from three nested multiplex PCR rounds with slightly modified ARM-PCR. Running around 9 cycles apiece, the first two PCR rounds relied on TRBV1-TRBV30 forward primers together with a C-beta reverse primer. TCRdb re-called the multiplex PCR reads through MiXCR, storing one row per CDR3 protein. The sample has about 30,000 distinct CDR3 sequences, 70% to 80% seen once. The sequenced sample consisted of liver tumor tissue from sampling region 3. The subset denotes: tumor region T3, left-lateral pole. The receptors were sampled from a woman aged 25 to 45 with primary liver carcinoma and hepatitis B virus infection.

In the case of this clonotype: A read error may explain this, as a much larger clone is one base away. The V and J genes are TRBV11-2 and TRBJ1-1, with 12 nucleotides matching TRBD1. Germline V gene sequence: CDR1 SGHAT, CDR2 FQNNGV. The CDR3 is 16 residues long. This CDR3 reads CTSSLGDRGLLTEAFF. CDR3 bases: TGTACCAGCAGCTTAGGGGACAGGGGGCTGCTCACTGAAGCTTTCTTT.

The chain combines TRBV20-1 with TRBJ2-2; D uncertain. CDR3 length: 14 residues. Trimming stripped 2 bases from V and 4 bases from J, with 11 bases between. CDR1 and CDR2 from the germline V gene are DFQATT and SNEGSKA (reference sequence). The CDR3 reads CSARQHLSTGELFF. In nucleotides, the CDR3 is TGCAGTGCTAGACAGCATCTAAGCACCGGGGAGCTGTTTTTT.

Worth noting for this clonotype: A read error may produce the germline difference seen at one junction end. The chain combines TRBV11-1 with TRBJ2-2; unclear D gene. The CDR3 is 17 residues long. In germline, CDR1 is SGHAT, CDR2 FQDESV (reference sequence). The CDR3 bases are TGTGCCAGCAGCGCCCGGCCATTCCTAGTTAACACCTGTGAGCAGTTTTTT. Its translation is CASSARPFLVNTCEQFF.

This clonotype showed up just a few times. Germline is not matched at one junction end, which may reflect a read error. The V gene is TRBV11-3, the J gene TRBJ2-1; the match to TRBD2 covers 14 bases. This CDR3 has 15 amino acids. The V gene's germline CDR1 is SGHNT and CDR2 YENEEA. CDR3 sequence reads: CASRRLAGGGHEQFF. The CDR3 nucleotides are TGTGCCAGCAGACGACTAGCGGGGGGGGGGCATGAACAGTTCTTC.

Comment on this clonotype: Mismatch with germline at one junction end may stem from a read error. The CDR3 DNA follows: TGTGTCAGCAGCCCTCCGCAAGGACAGGCCGGGGAGCCGTTTTTT. Translated: CVSSPPQGQAGEPFF. The genes are TRBV11-2 and TRBJ2-2; 7 bases agree with TRBD1. Per germline, CDR1 SGHAT and CDR2 FQNNGV. There are 15 residues in the CDR3.

This clonotype was found many times. The CDR3 reads CASSQEGGSSYEQYF. DNA of the CDR3: TGTGCCAGCAGCCAGGAGGGGGGTTCTTCCTACGAGCAGTACTTC. The chain carries TRBV7-9 and TRBJ2-7; D may be TRBD1 or TRBD2 (6 bases each). The CDR3 spans 15 residues. Germline loops: CDR1 SEHNR, CDR2 FQNEAQ (reference sequence). The germline V and J ends were trimmed by 5 bases and 1 base, with 15 bases remaining between them.

Worth noting for this clonotype: A read error may be the cause here, since a much bigger clone is one base away. The V call is TRBV2, the J call TRBJ1-5, with D possibly TRBD1 on 5 matching bases. The CDR3 runs 14 residues. The V and J ends lost 8 bases and 2 bases respectively, with 13 bases between them. Per germline, CDR1 SNHLY and CDR2 FYNNEI. CDR3 nucleotide sequence: TGTGCCAGCGGTGGGGGAGGGGGCAATCAGCCCCAGCATTTT. Its protein is CASGGGGGNQPQHF.

Turning to this clonotype: Likely a read error: the CDR3 ends without its conserved phenylalanine or tryptophan. The DNA is left out, because the CDR3 cannot be placed on it with certainty; the CDR3 is given as TCRdb lists it. The V gene is TRBV7-9, the J gene TRBJ1-4. CDR1 is SEHNR and CDR2 is FQNEAQ in the germline V gene (reference sequence). The CDR3 contains 16 residues when both ends are counted. The CDR3 reads CASSLGRSATNEKVFS.

Details on this clonotype: The junction departs from germline at one end; a sequencing error may be responsible. The chain is built from TRBV11-2 and TRBJ2-3; 11 bases agree with TRBD2. This CDR3 has 15 residues. Germline loops: CDR1 SGHAT, CDR2 FQNNGV. DNA for the CDR3: TGTCCCAGCAGCCCTGGACTAGCGGGCCCAGATATGCAGTATTTT. Translating gives CPSSPGLAGPDMQYF.

Of note for this clonotype: This may be a read error: a much more frequent sequence differs by one nucleotide. The rearrangement links TRBV4-1 to TRBJ2-7; TRBD1 is a possible D gene (5 bases). In germline, CDR1 is MGHRA, CDR2 YSYEKL. This CDR3 has 19 residues. Trimming stripped 2 bases from V and 3 bases from J, with 26 bases between. CDR3 DNA sequence: TGCGCCAGCAGCCAAAAAACCGGAATGGGGCACCAAAGAGGCTACGAGCAGTACTTC. It codes for CASSQKTGMGHQRGYEQYF.

With regard to this clonotype: Sequence at one end of the junction differs from germline and may be a read error. The chain has TRBV7-9 and TRBJ2-7, with 15 nucleotides matching TRBD2. CDR3 length: 18 residues. Germline V gene sequence: CDR1 SEHNR, CDR2 FQNEAQ (reference sequence). In nucleotides, the CDR3 is TGTGCCAGCGGCTTCCCGGGACTAGCGGGAGGCACGGCCTACGAGCAGAACTTC. Its protein is CASGFPGLAGGTAYEQNF.

This clonotype has just one count. Mismatch with germline at one junction end may stem from a read error. The chain is built from TRBV11-2 and TRBJ1-1, with D unclear. Per the germline V gene, CDR1 is SGHAT and CDR2 is FQNNGV. The CDR3 is 14 residues long. CDR3: CVSSLSGMNTKAFF. CDR3 bases: TGTGTCAGCAGCTTATCCGGGATGAACACTAAAGCTTTCTTT.

The CDR3 DNA follows: TGTGCTTGGGGCTACGGCGAACTAGGGCCAGACCAATACAATGAGCAGTTCTTC. It is translated as CAWGYGELGPDQYNEQFF. The chain joins TRBV30 to TRBJ2-1; D is tentatively TRBD1 or TRBD2 (5 bases each). Germline CDR1 is GTSNPN and CDR2 is SVGIG (reference sequence). The CDR3 sequence is 18 residues long.

This clonotype was seen many times. This chain uses TRBV7-9 with TRBJ2-1; perhaps TRBD1 as D (5 bases). Trimming pared 6 bases from V and 5 bases from J, leaving 17 bases between. The CDR3 contains 15 residues. Germline CDR1 reads SEHNR; CDR2 reads FQNEAQ (reference sequence). The CDR3 is CASSDSLSENNEQFF. In DNA form, the CDR3 reads TGTGCCAGCAGTGACAGTTTATCCGAAAACAATGAGCAGTTCTTC.

For this clonotype: This may come from a read error, since a much larger clone is one base off. This rearrangement joins TRBV7-9 to TRBJ1-1; perhaps TRBD1 as D (6 bases). The CDR3 sequence is 15 residues long. The germline V gene has CDR1 SEHNR and CDR2 FQNEAQ (reference sequence). CDR3 bases: TGTGCCAGCACCTTAGGGGGGTCACAGAACACTGAAGCTTTCTTT. This translates into CASTLGGSQNTEAFF.

Regarding this clonotype: A read error is likely, as this CDR3 ends without the conserved phenylalanine or tryptophan. The chain combines TRBV5-6 with TRBJ2-7; D is uncertain. The CDR3 spans 13 residues. The germline gives CDR1 SGHDT, CDR2 YYEEEE. CDR3 bases: TGTGCCAGCAGCGACCCGGACGGCCACGACCAGTACCTC. It is translated as CASSDPDGHDQYL.

In regard to this clonotype: Given a much more abundant clone one base away, this may be a read error. DNA of the CDR3: TGCAGTGTATGGGCAGACTCCTACGAGCAGTACTTC. Protein product: CSVWADSYEQYF. V and J are TRBV29-1 and TRBJ2-7; no clear D. The CDR3 contains 12 residues. The germline CDR1 and CDR2 sequences are SQVTM and ANQGSEA.

The CDR3 DNA reads TGTGTCGTCAGTGTAGGGTCTCGGCAGTTCTTC. This sequence encodes CVVSVGSRQFF. J is TRBJ2-1 and V is TRBV10-3; D unresolved. The germline CDR1 and CDR2 sequences are ENHRY and SYGVKD. The CDR3 is 11 amino acids.

In regard to this clonotype: The junction and the germline gene differ at one end; a read error may be behind it. The chain's CDR3 is CVSSLSGTSGLEHFF. The CDR3 coding sequence is TGTGTCAGCAGCCTATCCGGGACTAGCGGACTTGAGCATTTCTTC. The rearrangement joins TRBV12-3 or TRBV12-4 to TRBJ2-1, with 11 bases identical to TRBD2. This CDR3 is built from 15 residues.

With regard to this clonotype: A junction end diverges from the germline sequence, so it may reflect a read error. The chain has TRBV11-2 and TRBJ1-2; possibly TRBD1 for D (5 bases). This CDR3 comprises 17 residues. Germline V gene sequence: CDR1 SGHAT, CDR2 FQNNGV. The CDR3 nucleotides are TGTGCCAACAGCTTAGACCAGAGAGGGACTGAGCTTTATGGCTACACCTTC. It translates to CANSLDQRGTELYGYTF.

The V and J genes are TRBV25-1 and TRBJ2-1, with 9 nucleotides matching TRBD2. Germline loops: CDR1 MGHDK, CDR2 SYGVNS. Trimming removed 4 bases from V and 15 bases from J; junction bases left unmatched: 25. This CDR3 is built from 18 residues. CDR3 amino acids: CASSGIHIIAGADNALFF. The CDR3 DNA is TGTGCCAGCAGTGGTATCCACATCATAGCGGGAGCGGACAATGCGCTGTTCTTC.

For this clonotype: The junction departs from the called germline gene at one end, perhaps through a read error. The chain carries TRBV5-4 and TRBJ2-2; D not certain. From germline, CDR1 is SGHNT and CDR2 YYREEE (reference sequence). The CDR3 runs 16 residues. CDR3 loop: CTSSSSGSATTGELFF. DNA of the CDR3: TGTACCAGCAGCAGCTCTGGAAGCGCTACCACCGGGGAGCTGTTTTTT.

About this clonotype: The junction and the germline gene differ at one end; a read error may be behind it. The chain couples TRBV30 to TRBJ2-7; perhaps TRBD2 as D (6 bases). There are 14 residues in the CDR3. Germline CDR1 GTSNPN, CDR2 SVGIG (reference sequence). The chain's CDR3 is CARIRAGPPYEQYF. The CDR3 DNA sequence: TGTGCCCGGATCAGGGCGGGGCCCCCCTACGAACAGTACTTC.

For this clonotype: It may be a read error: a sequence one base away is much more abundant. V and J are TRBV2 and TRBJ2-1, with 10 bases that match TRBD2. CDR1 SNHLY and CDR2 FYNNEI come from the germline V gene. This CDR3 spans 15 amino acids. The CDR3 is CTSSEQVLAGVEQFF. The CDR3 DNA reads TGTACCAGCAGTGAACAGGTCCTAGCGGGAGTGGAGCAGTTCTTC.

To note about this clonotype: One end of the junction fails to match germline, which may point to a read error. The rearrangement uses TRBV30 and TRBJ2-1; D unresolved. The CDR3 loop spans 12 amino acids. CDR1 is GTSNPN and CDR2 is SVGIG in the germline V gene (reference sequence). The CDR3 here is CARNDFYNERFF. CDR3 nucleotide sequence: TGTGCCCGGAACGACTTCTACAATGAGCGGTTCTTC.

Points on this clonotype: The CDR3 does not close with the conserved phenylalanine or tryptophan, likely indicating a read error. The chain is built from TRBV11-2 and TRBJ1-1; TRBD1 matches at 12 bases. The V gene's germline CDR1 is SGHAT and CDR2 FQNNGV. The CDR3 consists of 20 residues. CDR3 coding DNA: TGTGCCGGCAGCGCTAGGGACAGGGGGCGCAAGAGGTGGAGTAACACTGAAGCTTTCTAT. Translating it yields CAGSARDRGRKRWSNTEAFY.

Details on this clonotype: The conserved final phenylalanine or tryptophan is absent from the CDR3, which likely points to a read error. The chain recombines TRBV11-2 with TRBJ2-7; D is uncertain. V lost 5 bases, J lost 5 bases, and 7 bases lay in between. Germline V gene lookup returns CDR1 SGHAT and CDR2 FQNNGV. The CDR3 contains 11 residues. CDR3 in amino acids: CASSPHHEQYS. The CDR3 region has the DNA TGTGCCAGCAGCCCCCACCACGAGCAGTACTCC.

This clonotype was detected many times. This chain connects TRBV7-8 to TRBJ1-2, with D uncertain. This CDR3 spans 12 amino acids. Trimming cost V 5 bases and J 8 bases, with 12 bases left between them. Germline V gene data show CDR1 as SGHVS and CDR2 as FQNEAQ. The CDR3 DNA follows: TGTGCCAGCAGCCACCGTTACGAGGGCTACACCTTC. Its protein product is CASSHRYEGYTF.

Concerning this clonotype itself: This could be a read error, since a much larger clone is one nucleotide away. This chain connects TRBV12-3 or TRBV12-4 to TRBJ2-7; the D gene could be TRBD1 or TRBD2 (5 bases each). The CDR3 runs to 14 residues. The ends were cut back, 3 bases at V and 4 bases at J, with 13 bases in the middle. CDR3 in DNA: TGTGCCAGCAGTTTGAGGGGCCTTACATACGAGCAGTACTTC. It specifies CASSLRGLTYEQYF.

Worth noting for this clonotype: Possible read error: a much larger clone is one base away. V and J are TRBV29-1 and TRBJ2-7; 11 nucleotides agree with TRBD2. The CDR3 totals 14 residues. From germline, CDR1 is SQVTM and CDR2 ANQGSEA. CDR3 residues: CNVALGTSGHEQYF. For the CDR3, the DNA is TGCAACGTCGCCCTTGGGACTAGCGGCCACGAGCAGTACTTC.

V gene TRBV19 combines with J gene TRBJ2-5, with D perhaps TRBD2 (6 bases). Germline V gene lookup returns CDR1 LNHDA and CDR2 SQIVND (reference sequence). The CDR3 totals 16 residues. Trimming pared 4 bases from V and 3 bases from J, leaving 18 bases between. CDR3 amino acids: CASSTKGGMREETQYF. CDR3 DNA: TGTGCCAGTAGTACCAAGGGCGGGATGAGAGAAGAGACCCAGTACTTC.